Below, 5 T cell receptor beta chains from the same sample are listed, as sequenced in a study of T cells in narcolepsy. Method: immunoSEQ multiplex PCR; TCRdb's copy keeps in-frame clones and lacks some. Of approximately 16,000 clones in the sample, approximately 72% are singletons; the top ten hold 11% to 15%. Sequencing was performed on CD45RA- memory CD8+ T cells from PBMCs. The source is a human donor with narcolepsy.

The rearrangement uses TRBV6-1 and TRBJ2-7; possibly TRBD2 for D (6 bases). Germline assignment: CDR1 MNHNS and CDR2 SASEGT. The CDR3 has 16 amino acids. Trimming pared 0 bases from V and 3 bases from J, leaving 15 bases between. The CDR3 bases are TGTGCCAGCAGTGAAGCAACCGGGGACGGGGGCTACGAGCAGTACTTC. Protein sequence: CASSEATGDGGYEQYF.

This clone was seen just once. The chain recombines TRBV11-2 with TRBJ2-7; 9 bases are shared with TRBD1. Germline CDR1 and CDR2: SGHAT and FQNNGV. This CDR3 has 13 residues. V lost 5 bases to trimming and J lost 4 bases; unmatched junction nucleotides: 3. CDR3 DNA: TGTGCCAGCAGCGTCGGGACAGGGTACGAGCAGTACTTC. Translated, it gives CASSVGTGYEQYF.

This chain connects TRBV18 to TRBJ2-1; possibly TRBD1 for D (6 bases). CDR1 KGHSH and CDR2 LQKENI come from the germline V gene. The CDR3 runs 16 residues. V shed 2 bases and J shed 0 bases, with 11 bases lying between them. CDR3: CASSPSDSGSYNEQFF. As DNA, the CDR3 is TGTGCCAGCTCACCATCGGACAGCGGCTCCTACAATGAGCAGTTCTTC.

The genes are TRBV27 and TRBJ1-2; possible D gene TRBD1, 5 bases. V dropped 0 bases and J dropped 3 bases, with 11 bases sitting between them. The length of the CDR3 is 15 residues. Germline V gene data show CDR1 as MNHEY and CDR2 as SMNVEV (reference sequence). CDR3 DNA: TGTGCCAGCAGTTTATCGTGGGGCGGAGACTATGGCTACACCTTC. Residues: CASSLSWGGDYGYTF.

The genes are TRBV5-6 and TRBJ1-6; D gene unclear. The CDR3 has 13 amino acids. Germline CDR1 SGHDT, CDR2 YYEEEE. V shed 2 bases and J shed 11 bases, with 11 bases lying between them. The CDR3 region has the DNA TGTGCCAGCAGCTTCTCCAGTGGGGCACCCCTCCACTTT. Translation: CASSFSSGAPLHF.